This T cell receptor beta chain was found in a study of T cells in Graves' hyperthyroidism and ophthalmopathy. The V and J ends lost 0 bases and 10 bases respectively, with 19 bases between them. Germline CDR1 SNHLY, CDR2 FYNNEI. The CDR3 has 17 amino acids. This clonotype has at least ten counts. TCR beta CDR3 regions were amplified from RNA. The primer set for the first-round RT-PCR of the TCR CDR3 was HTBI. Each CDR3 protein is one row after TCRdb ran MiXCR on the multiplex PCR reads. The table shows around 620,000 distinct CDR3 sequences, with approximately 14% occurring only once. The sequence was collected from a woman aged 18-29 years with Graves' ophthalmopathy. The specimen sequenced was blood. V gene TRBV2 combines with J gene TRBJ1-6, with D possibly matching TRBD1 (5 bases). CDR3 loop: CASSEARWGNGQSPLHF. CDR3 coding DNA: TGTGCCAGCAGTGAAGCGCGATGGGGGAACGGGCAATCACCCCTCCACTTT. Using reference TRBV2 and TRBJ1-6 for the parts outside the CDR3, the full variable domain is EPEVTQTPSHQVTQMGQEVILRCVPISNHLYFYWYRQILGQKVEFLVSFYNNEISEKSEIFDDQFSVERPDGSNFTLKIRSTKLEDSAMYFCASSEARWGNGQSPLHFGNGTRLTVT.